These T cell receptor beta chains were read from a single sample in a study of blood T cell repertoires in COVID-19. Measured with immunoSEQ multiplex PCR; TCRdb has only the in-frame clones, and not every one. The sample has 120,000 to 150,000 clones, roughly four fifths seen once. Source material: PBMCs or T cells enriched from blood (not recorded which). These receptor sequences come from a woman in her 50s with acute COVID-19. CDR3s include the opening cysteine and the closing phenylalanine or tryptophan. The D gene is left open where the match is weak. Some rows have no size entry. The others give once, few or many, or a class for an expanded clone.

size,D,J,V,DNA,CDR3
once,NA,TRBJ1-1,TRBV12-5,TGTGCTAGTGGTTTGAGGATAGGGGTGAACACTGAAGCTTTCTTT,CASGLRIGVNTEAFF
NA,NA,TRBJ1-3,TRBV9,TGTGCCAGCAGCTCCCGCGACACCATATATTTT,CASSSRDTIYF
NA,NA,TRBJ2-3,TRBV7-9,TGTGCCAGCAGCTTGAGTAGCAGCACAGATACGCAGTATTTT,CASSLSSSTDTQYF
few,TRBD1,TRBJ2-7,TRBV30,TGTGCCTGGAGTAGACAGGGTAACTACGAGCAGTACTTC,CAWSRQGNYEQYF
once,TRBD2,TRBJ2-1,TRBV29-1,TGCAGCGTTGACCGAGCGGGAGGAACTGAGCAGTTCTTC,CSVDRAGGTEQFF
NA,NA,TRBJ1-1,TRBV2,TGTGCCAGCAGGCCGGATTCGGGGACTGAAGCTTTCTTT,CASRPDSGTEAFF
NA,TRBD1,TRBJ2-1,TRBV2,TGTGCCGGCCAGTATGACAGGGACCATGAGCAGTTCTTC,CAGQYDRDHEQFF
NA,NA,TRBJ1-1,TRBV2,TGTGCCAGCAGTGAAACAGGGAACACTGAAGCTTTCTTT,CASSETGNTEAFF
NA,NA,TRBJ2-3,TRBV11-2,TGTGCCAGCAGCCTTAGCGGAGGGGGCACAGATACGCAGTATTTT,CASSLSGGGTDTQYF
NA,TRBD1,TRBJ1-1,TRBV16,TGTGCCAGCAGCCCTCAAGGGACAGGGCCGGTTGAAGCTTTCTTT,CASSPQGTGPVEAFF
NA,NA,TRBJ1-2,TRBV5-1,TGCGCCAGCAGTAAAACAGAGGGAAGCTATGGCTACACCTTC,CASSKTEGSYGYTF
NA,TRBD2,TRBJ2-3,TRBV4-1,TGCGCCAGCAGCCAAGCCGCAGCGGGAGGATCAGATACGCAGTATTTT,CASSQAAAGGSDTQYF
NA,NA,TRBJ2-5,TRBV4-1,TGCGCCAGCAGCCAGTTCGGACAGCGACAAGAGACCCAGTACTTC,CASSQFGQRQETQYF
NA,TRBD1,TRBJ2-5,TRBV6-6,TGTGCCAGCAGGCGGACCGGGACAGGGGGCGGAGAGACCCAGTACTTC,CASRRTGTGGGETQYF
NA,TRBD2,TRBJ2-7,TRBV19,TGTGCCAGTAGTATATCGGGTAGCGGGCACTCTTTCTACGAGCAGTACTTC,CASSISGSGHSFYEQYF
NA,TRBD2,TRBJ2-1,TRBV4-2,TGTGCCAGCAGCCCCACCGGGGGGGATCCGGGGAATGAGCAGTTCTTC,CASSPTGGDPGNEQFF
NA,TRBD1,TRBJ1-4,TRBV2,TGTGCCAGCAGTGAAGGTTGGACAGGGGGATCAACTAATGAAAAACTGTTTTTT,CASSEGWTGGSTNEKLFF
NA,NA,TRBJ1-4,TRBV5-1,TGCGCCAGCAGCCCGGTCCCGGGAACAACTAATGAAAAACTGTTTTTT,CASSPVPGTTNEKLFF
NA,TRBD2,TRBJ2-2,TRBV7-8,TGTGCCAGCAGCTCCACTCAGGGACTAGCGGGAACCGTCACCGGGGAGCTGTTTTTT,CASSSTQGLAGTVTGELFF
NA,TRBD2,TRBJ2-1,TRBV3-1/TRBV3-2,TGTGCCAGCAGTCACGGACTAGCGGGAGGGATAGGGTCCAATGAGCAGTTCTTC,CASSHGLAGGIGSNEQFF
NA,NA,TRBJ2-5,TRBV5-1,TGCGCCAGCAGTAGCCGAGTAGAAGAGACCCAGTACTTC,CASSSRVEETQYF
NA,NA,TRBJ2-7,TRBV6-6,TGTGCCAGCACCGACCGGGACGGGGGTGCCCACGAGCAGTACTTC,CASTDRDGGAHEQYF
once,TRBD2,TRBJ2-4,TRBV30,TGTGCCTGGGATAGCGGGAGAGGGGGAAACATTCAGTACTTC,CAWDSGRGGNIQYF
NA,TRBD2,TRBJ2-3,TRBV7-8,TGTGCCAGCAGCTTACTGGGACTAGCGGGCACAGATACGCAGTATTTT,CASSLLGLAGTDTQYF
once,NA,TRBJ2-3,TRBV19,TGTGCCAGTAGTATAACCTCCGGGGGACCCGGAAGCACAGATACGCAGTATTTT,CASSITSGGPGSTDTQYF
once,TRBD1,TRBJ2-7,TRBV7-9,TGTGCCAGCAGCATCCGGACAGGGGGTGAGCAGTACTTC,CASSIRTGGEQYF
NA,NA,TRBJ1-6,TRBV2,TGTGCCAGCAGTGCGGGGAGCTCCTATAATTCACCCCTCCACTTT,CASSAGSSYNSPLHF
many,TRBD2,TRBJ2-1,TRBV5-1,TGCGCCAGCAGCTTGGTCTCGGGAGGGGTAAATGAGCAGTTCTTC,CASSLVSGGVNEQFF
few,NA,TRBJ1-3,TRBV9,TGTGCCAGCAGCGCGACTGGGGGAAACACCATATATTTT,CASSATGGNTIYF